This T cell receptor beta chain was retrieved from a study of T cells in Graves' hyperthyroidism and ophthalmopathy. The CDR3 regions of TCR beta were amplified from RNA transcripts. A set of HTBI primers served as the primers for a first-round RT-PCR of the TCR CDR3. Via MiXCR, TCRdb re-called the multiplex PCR reads, giving one row per CDR3 protein. The sample lists about 400,000 distinct CDR3 sequences; over 12% were seen once. This clonotype was seen at least ten times. The CDR3 extends over 15 amino acids. V shed 5 bases, J shed 5 bases, and the junction held 10 bases outside the gene matches. CDR1 SNHLY and CDR2 FYNNEI come from the germline V gene.

The TCR comes from a man younger than 30 with Graves' ophthalmopathy. The sequencing sample was made of blood. The V gene is TRBV2, the J gene TRBJ2-5, with 8 bases identical to TRBD2. CDR3 region: CASSPGRGFLETQYF. In nucleotides, the CDR3 is TGTGCCAGCAGTCCCGGGAGGGGGTTCCTGGAGACCCAGTACTTC.